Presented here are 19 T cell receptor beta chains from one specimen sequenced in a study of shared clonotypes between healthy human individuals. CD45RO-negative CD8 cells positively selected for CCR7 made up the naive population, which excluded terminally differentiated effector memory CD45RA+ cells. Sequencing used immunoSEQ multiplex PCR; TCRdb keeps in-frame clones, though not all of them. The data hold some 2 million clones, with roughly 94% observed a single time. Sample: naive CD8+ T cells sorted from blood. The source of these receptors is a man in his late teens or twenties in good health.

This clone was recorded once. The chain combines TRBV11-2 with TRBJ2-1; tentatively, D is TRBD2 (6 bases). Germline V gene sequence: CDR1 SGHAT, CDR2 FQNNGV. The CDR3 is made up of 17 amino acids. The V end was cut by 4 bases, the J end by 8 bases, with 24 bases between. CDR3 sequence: CASSSLRAAGRWDEQFF. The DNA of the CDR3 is TGTGCCAGCAGCTCCCTTCGGGCAGCGGGTCGGTGGGATGAGCAGTTCTTC.

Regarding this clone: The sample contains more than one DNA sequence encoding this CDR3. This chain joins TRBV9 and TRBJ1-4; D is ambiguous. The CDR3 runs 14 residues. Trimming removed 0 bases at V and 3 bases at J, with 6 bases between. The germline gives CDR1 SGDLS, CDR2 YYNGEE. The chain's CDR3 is CASSVGGSNEKLFF. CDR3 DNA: TGTGCCAGCAGCGTAGGGGGATCTAATGAAAAACTGTTTTTT.

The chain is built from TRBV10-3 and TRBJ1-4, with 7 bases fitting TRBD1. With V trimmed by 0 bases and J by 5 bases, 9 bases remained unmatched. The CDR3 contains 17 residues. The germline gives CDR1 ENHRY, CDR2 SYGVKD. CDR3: CAISESARQGENEKLFF. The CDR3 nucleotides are TGTGCCATCAGTGAGTCGGCCCGACAGGGAGAAAATGAAAAACTGTTTTTT.

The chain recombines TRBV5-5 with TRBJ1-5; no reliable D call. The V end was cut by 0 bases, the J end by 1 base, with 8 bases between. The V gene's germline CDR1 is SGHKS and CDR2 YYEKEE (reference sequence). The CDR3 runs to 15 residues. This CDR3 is CASSLALWSNQPQHF. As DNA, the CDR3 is TGTGCCAGCAGCTTGGCTCTTTGGAGCAATCAGCCCCAGCATTTT.

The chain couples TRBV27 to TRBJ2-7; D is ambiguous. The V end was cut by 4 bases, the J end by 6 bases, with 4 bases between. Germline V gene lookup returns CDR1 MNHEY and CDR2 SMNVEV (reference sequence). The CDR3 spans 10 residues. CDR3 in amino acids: CASSCGEQYF. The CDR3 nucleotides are TGTGCCAGCAGTTGCGGCGAGCAGTACTTC.

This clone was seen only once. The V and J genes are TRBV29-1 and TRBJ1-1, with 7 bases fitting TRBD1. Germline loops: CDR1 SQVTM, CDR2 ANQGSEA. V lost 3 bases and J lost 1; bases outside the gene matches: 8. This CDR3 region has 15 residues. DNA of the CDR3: TGCAGCGTTGACACCGGGACAGAGGCGAACACTGAAGCTTTCTTT. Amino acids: CSVDTGTEANTEAFF.

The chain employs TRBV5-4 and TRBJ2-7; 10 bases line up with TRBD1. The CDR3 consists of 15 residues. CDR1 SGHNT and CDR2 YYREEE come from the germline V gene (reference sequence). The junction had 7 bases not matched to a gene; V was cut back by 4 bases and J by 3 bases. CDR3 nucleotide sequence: TGTGCCAGCAGCCCATGGACAGGGGGAGGCTACGAGCAGTACTTC. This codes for CASSPWTGGGYEQYF.

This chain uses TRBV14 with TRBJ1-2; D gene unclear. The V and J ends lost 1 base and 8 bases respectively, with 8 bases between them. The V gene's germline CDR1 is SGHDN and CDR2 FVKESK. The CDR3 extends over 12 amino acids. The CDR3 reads CASSQGSRGYTF. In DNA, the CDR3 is TGTGCCAGCAGCCAAGGTTCCCGGGGCTACACCTTC.

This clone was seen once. This CDR3 reads CASGAGGRGYTF. The CDR3, as DNA: TGTGCCAGCGGAGCAGGGGGTCGTGGCTACACCTTC. The chain uses TRBV6-4 and TRBJ1-2; 7 bases are a match to TRBD1. V shed 8 bases, J shed 7 bases, and the junction held 7 bases outside the gene matches. The CDR3 sequence is 12 residues long. Germline CDR1 is MRHNA and CDR2 is SNTAGT.

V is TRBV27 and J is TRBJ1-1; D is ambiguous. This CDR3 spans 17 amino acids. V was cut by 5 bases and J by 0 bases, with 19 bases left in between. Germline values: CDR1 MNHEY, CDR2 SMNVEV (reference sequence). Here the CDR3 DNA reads TGTGCCAGCAGTAAGTTAGGCCCCTTTTTAATGAACACTGAAGCTTTCTTT. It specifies CASSKLGPFLMNTEAFF.

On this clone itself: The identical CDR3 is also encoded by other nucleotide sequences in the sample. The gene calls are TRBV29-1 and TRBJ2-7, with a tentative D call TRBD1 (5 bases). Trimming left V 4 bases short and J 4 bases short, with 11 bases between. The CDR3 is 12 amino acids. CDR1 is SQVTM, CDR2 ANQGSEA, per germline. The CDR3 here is CSVVGQGYEQYF. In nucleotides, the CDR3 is TGCAGCGTTGTCGGGCAGGGTTACGAGCAGTACTTC.

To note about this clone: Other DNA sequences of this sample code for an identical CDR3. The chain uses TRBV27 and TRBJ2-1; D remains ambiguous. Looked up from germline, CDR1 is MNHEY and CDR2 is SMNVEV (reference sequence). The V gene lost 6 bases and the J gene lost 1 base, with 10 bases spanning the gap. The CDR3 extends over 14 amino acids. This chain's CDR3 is CASSRGGSYNEQFF. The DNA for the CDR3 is TGTGCCAGCAGCCGCGGTGGATCCTACAATGAGCAGTTCTTC.

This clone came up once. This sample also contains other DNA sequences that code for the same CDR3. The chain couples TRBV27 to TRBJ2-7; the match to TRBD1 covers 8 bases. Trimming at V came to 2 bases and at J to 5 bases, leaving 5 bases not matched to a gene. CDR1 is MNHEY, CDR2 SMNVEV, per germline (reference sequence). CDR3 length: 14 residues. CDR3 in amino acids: CASSLGQGAHEQYF. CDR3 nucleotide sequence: TGTGCCAGCAGTTTAGGGCAGGGGGCCCACGAGCAGTACTTC.

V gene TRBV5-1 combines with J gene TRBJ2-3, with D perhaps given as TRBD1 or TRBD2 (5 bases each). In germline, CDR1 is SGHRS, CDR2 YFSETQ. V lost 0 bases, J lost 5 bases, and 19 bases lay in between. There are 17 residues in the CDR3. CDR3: CASSLVPSEGSQDTQYF. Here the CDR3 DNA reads TGCGCCAGCAGCTTGGTACCGTCAGAGGGGTCACAAGATACGCAGTATTTT.

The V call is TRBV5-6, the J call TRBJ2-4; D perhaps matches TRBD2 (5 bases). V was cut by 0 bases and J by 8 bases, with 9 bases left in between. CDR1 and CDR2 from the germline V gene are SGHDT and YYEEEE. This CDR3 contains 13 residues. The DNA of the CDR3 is TGTGCCAGCAGCTTGGGCGGGCTGGACATTCAGTACTTC. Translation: CASSLGGLDIQYF. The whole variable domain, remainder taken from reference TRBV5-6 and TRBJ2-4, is DAGVTQSPTHLIKTRGQQVTLRCSPKSGHDTVSWYQQALGQGPQFIFQYYEEEERQRGNFPDRFSGHQFPNYSSELNVNALLLGDSALYLCASSLGGLDIQYFGAGTRLSVL.

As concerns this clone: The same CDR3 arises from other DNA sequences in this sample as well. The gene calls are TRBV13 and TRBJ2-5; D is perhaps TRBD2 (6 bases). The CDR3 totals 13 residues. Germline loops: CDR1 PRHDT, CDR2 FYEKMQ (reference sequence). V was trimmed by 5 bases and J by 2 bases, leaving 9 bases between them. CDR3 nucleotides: TGTGCCAGCAGCCCGGGACTGCAAGAGACCCAGTACTTC. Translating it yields CASSPGLQETQYF.

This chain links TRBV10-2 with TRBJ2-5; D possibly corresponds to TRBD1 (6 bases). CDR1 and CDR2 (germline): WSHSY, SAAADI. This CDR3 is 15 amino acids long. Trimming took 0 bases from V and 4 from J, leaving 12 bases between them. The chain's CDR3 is CASSESSRGGETQYF. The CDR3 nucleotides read TGCGCCAGCAGTGAGTCGTCGAGAGGGGGAGAGACCCAGTACTTC.

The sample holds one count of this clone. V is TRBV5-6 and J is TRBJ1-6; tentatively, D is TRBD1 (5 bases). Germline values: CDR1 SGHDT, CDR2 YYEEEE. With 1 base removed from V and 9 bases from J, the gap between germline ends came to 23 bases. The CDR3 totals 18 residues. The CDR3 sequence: CASSLRGQAGDLGSPLHF. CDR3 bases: TGTGCCAGCAGCTTGAGGGGCCAAGCCGGGGATTTAGGTTCACCCCTCCACTTT.

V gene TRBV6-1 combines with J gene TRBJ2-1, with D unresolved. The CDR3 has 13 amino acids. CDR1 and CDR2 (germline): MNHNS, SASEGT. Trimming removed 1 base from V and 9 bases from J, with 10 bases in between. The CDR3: CASSEVGASEQFF. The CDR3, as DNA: TGTGCCAGCAGTGAAGTAGGTGCCAGTGAGCAGTTCTTC.